A selection of T cell receptor beta chains follows, all from one sample in a study of OX40 agonist ivuxolimab in advanced cancers. Some clones are missing from TCRdb's copy, which holds only in-frame ones; the method was immunoSEQ multiplex PCR. The data show around 65,000 clones, approximately 89% seen once. The sample consisted of CD4+ or CD8+ T cells sorted from blood, taken in a trial of the OX40 agonist ivuxolimab. The source of these receptors is an adult with an advanced solid tumor such as melanoma, head and neck, liver or kidney cancer. Both conserved end residues are trimmed from each CDR3. A D gene is named only where the DNA matches it firmly.

D,J,V,CDR3
.,TRBJ1-4,TRBV28,ASSLTANEKLF
TRBD2,TRBJ2-1,TRBV27,ASSLSGGRAVVNEQF
.,TRBJ2-5,TRBV27,ASSGSDGTQY
TRBD1,TRBJ1-2,TRBV7-9,ASSSQGADGYT
.,TRBJ2-5,TRBV7-6,ASSFWAGEETQY
.,TRBJ2-7,TRBV6-1,ASGTRVEQY
TRBD2,TRBJ2-3,TRBV7-9,ASRRAGTSVTDTQY
.,TRBJ2-1,TRBV10-1,ASSEAGSYNEQF
.,TRBJ2-7,TRBV27,ASSLSKAYEQY
TRBD2,TRBJ2-3,TRBV7-7,ASSVGTSGSTDTQY
.,TRBJ2-7,TRBV6-1,ASALYQGHEQY
TRBD1,TRBJ1-6,TRBV5-4,ASSLRDSYNSPLH
.,TRBJ1-1,TRBV5-8,ASSLDRLNTEAF
TRBD1,TRBJ2-1,TRBV7-8,ASSRTGGGIHEQF
TRBD2,TRBJ2-5,TRBV7-9,ATNRGSLPETQY
.,TRBJ1-4,TRBV6-5,ASSYRLPNEKLF
TRBD1,TRBJ2-1,TRBV19,ASSMVPGTGKNNEQF
.,TRBJ2-1,TRBV5-4,ASSLAQGARHEQF
TRBD2,TRBJ2-1,TRBV2,ASATAGGSYNEQF
.,TRBJ2-3,TRBV6-5,ASSYARPNTDTQY
TRBD2,TRBJ2-1,TRBV7-9,ASSFLADQSNEQF
.,TRBJ2-3,TRBV5-6,ASSLFRGFDTQY
.,TRBJ1-2,TRBV9,ASSSGGWNGYT
TRBD1,TRBJ1-5,TRBV6-1,ASRLQGFQPQH
.,TRBJ1-3,TRBV7-2,ASSLPPVDTIY
TRBD2,TRBJ2-7,TRBV7-8,ASSLSGPSGRFHEQY
TRBD1,TRBJ2-5,TRBV7-9,ASSNRTGGWETQY
.,TRBJ1-4,TRBV6-1,ASSEAEGPNEKLF
TRBD1,TRBJ2-1,TRBV4-3,ASSQDFPAGGNEQF
.,TRBJ1-1,TRBV11-2,ASSFSRDEAF